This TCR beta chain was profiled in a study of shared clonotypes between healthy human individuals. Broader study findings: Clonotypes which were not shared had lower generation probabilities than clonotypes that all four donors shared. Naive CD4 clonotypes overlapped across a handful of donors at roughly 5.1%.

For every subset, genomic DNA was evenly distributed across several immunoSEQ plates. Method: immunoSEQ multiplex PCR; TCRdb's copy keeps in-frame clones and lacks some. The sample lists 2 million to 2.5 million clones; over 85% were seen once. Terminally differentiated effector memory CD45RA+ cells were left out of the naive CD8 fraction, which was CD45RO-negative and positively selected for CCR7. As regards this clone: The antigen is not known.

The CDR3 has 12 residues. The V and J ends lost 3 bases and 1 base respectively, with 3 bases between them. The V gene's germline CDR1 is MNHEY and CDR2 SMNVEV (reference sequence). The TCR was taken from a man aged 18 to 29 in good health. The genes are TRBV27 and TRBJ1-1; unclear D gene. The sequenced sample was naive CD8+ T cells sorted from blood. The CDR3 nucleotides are TGTGCCAGCAGTTTCGAGAACACTGAAGCTTTCTTT. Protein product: CASSFENTEAFF.